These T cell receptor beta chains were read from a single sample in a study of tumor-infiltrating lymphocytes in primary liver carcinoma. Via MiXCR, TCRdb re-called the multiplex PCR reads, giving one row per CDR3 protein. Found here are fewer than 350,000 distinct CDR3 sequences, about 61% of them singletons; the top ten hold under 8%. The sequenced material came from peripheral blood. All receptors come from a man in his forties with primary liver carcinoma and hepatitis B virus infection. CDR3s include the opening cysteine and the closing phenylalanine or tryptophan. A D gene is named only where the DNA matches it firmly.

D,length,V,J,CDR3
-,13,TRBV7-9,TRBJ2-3,CASSRYNTDTQYF
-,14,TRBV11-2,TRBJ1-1,CASSLTAFDTEAFF
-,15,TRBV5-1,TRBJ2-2,CASSLFGTNTGELFF
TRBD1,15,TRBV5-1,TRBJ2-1,CASSLGGQRYNEPFF
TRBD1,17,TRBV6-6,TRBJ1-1,CASGYGGQGEDNTEASF
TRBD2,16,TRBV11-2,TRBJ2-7,CASTLGPGLAVYEQYF
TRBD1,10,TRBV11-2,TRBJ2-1,CASRGQIQFF
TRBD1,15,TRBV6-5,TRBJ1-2,CASMAPTGALYVYTF
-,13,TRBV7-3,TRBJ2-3,CASSLYYPDTQYF
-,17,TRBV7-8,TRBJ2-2,CASSVTSPGLFTGELFF
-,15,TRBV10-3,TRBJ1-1,CAISESNRENTEAFF
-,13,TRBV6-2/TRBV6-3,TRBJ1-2,CASSRTTNYGYTF
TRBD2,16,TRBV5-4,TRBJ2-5,CASSTRTSGRGETQYF
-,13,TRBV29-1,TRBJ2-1,CSASYGSFNEQFF
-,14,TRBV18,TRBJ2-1,CASSHSAQENEQFF
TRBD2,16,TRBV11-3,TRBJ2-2,CASSSLAGTGIGELFF
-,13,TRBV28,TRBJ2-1,CASSGGPYNEQFF
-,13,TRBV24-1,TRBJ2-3,CATSLVSTDTQYF
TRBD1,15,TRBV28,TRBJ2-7,CASSSPDRDSYEQYF
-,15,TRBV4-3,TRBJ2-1,CASSQDLNLYNERFF
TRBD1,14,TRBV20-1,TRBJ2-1,CIAERTGLYNEQFF
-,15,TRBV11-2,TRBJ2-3,CASSRVSGRGDTQYF
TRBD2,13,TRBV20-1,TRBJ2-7,CSSRLAGAYEQYF
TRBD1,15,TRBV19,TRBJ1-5,CASSRRQGANQPQHF
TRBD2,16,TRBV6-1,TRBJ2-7,CASSAGLAGPSYEQYF
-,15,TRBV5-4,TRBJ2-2,CASRLDSPPTGELFF
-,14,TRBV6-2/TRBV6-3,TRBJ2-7,CAGSYGGDIHEQYF
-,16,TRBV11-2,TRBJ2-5,CARSLEWANRQETQYF
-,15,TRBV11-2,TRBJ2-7,CAIIQEQGPCYEQYF
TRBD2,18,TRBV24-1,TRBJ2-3,CATSDWAGTSGRPATQYF
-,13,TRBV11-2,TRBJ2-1,CASSLASVSEQFF
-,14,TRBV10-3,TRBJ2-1,CAISEPGTGNEQFF
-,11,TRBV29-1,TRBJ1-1,CSVGTGTETFF
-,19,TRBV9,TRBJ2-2,CASSPDGFWDAQNTGELFF
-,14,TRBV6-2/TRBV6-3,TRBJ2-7,CASTPRWQSYEQYF
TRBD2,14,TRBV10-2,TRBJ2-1,CASSASGRFYEQFF
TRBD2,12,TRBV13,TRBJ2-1,CASSFRGGEQFF
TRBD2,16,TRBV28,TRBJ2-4,CANSPAGTSGKNIQYF
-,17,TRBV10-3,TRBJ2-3,CAISELIHAPGTDTQYF
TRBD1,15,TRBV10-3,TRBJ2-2,CAISEGTGGTGELFF
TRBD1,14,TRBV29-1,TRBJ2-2,CSVPGQGRAGELFF
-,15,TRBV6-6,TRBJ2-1,CASSYSDSDCNEQFF